Ten or more counts support the clone carrying this TCR beta chain. Its antigen is undetermined. The data were taken from a study of Graves' ophthalmopathy and Graves' hyperthyroidism. Whole-study results and caveats: A 13-signature model separated ophthalmopathy from stable hyperthyroidism, just over 85% sensitivity, around 78% specificity.

The authors amplified TCR beta CDR3 regions, and they did so from RNA transcripts for repertoire sequencing. The workflow started with a first-round RT-PCR run with HTBI primers and then moved on to a second-round multiplex PCR. Via MiXCR, TCRdb re-called the multiplex PCR reads, giving one row per CDR3 protein. The sample includes approximately 540,000 distinct CDR3 sequences, roughly 40% seen only once; the top ten take about 4.2%. This CDR3 comprises 13 residues. Germline loops: CDR1 ENHRY, CDR2 SYGVKD. The V and J ends lost 11 bases and 2 bases, in that order; junction bases with no gene match: 7.

The source of this sequence is an adult man with Graves' hyperthyroidism. The sequenced sample was peripheral blood or thyroid tissue (not recorded which). The rearrangement links TRBV10-3 to TRBJ1-1; 8 bases match TRBD1. CDR3 amino acids: CAGSGGPNTEAFF. CDR3 bases: TGTGCCGGGTCAGGGGGCCCCAACACTGAAGCTTTCTTT.